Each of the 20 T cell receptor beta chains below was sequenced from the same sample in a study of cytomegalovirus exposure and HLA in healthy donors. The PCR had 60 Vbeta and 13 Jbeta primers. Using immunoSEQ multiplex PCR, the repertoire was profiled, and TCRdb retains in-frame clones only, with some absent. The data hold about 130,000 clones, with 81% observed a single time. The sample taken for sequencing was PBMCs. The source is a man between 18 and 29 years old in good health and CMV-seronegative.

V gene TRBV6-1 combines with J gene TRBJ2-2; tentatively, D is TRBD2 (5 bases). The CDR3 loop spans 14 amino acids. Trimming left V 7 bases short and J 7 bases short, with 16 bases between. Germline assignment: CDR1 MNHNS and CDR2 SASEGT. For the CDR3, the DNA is TGTGCCAGCATCCTCACGCGGGCCGGCGGGGAGCTGTTTTTT. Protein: CASILTRAGGELFF.

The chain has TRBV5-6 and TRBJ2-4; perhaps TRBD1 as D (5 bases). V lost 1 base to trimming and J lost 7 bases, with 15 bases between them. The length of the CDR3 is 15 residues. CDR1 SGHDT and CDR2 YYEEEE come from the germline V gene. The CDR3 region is CASSLTPATANIQYF. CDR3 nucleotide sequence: TGTGCCAGCAGCTTGACGCCCGCGACAGCGAACATTCAGTACTTC.

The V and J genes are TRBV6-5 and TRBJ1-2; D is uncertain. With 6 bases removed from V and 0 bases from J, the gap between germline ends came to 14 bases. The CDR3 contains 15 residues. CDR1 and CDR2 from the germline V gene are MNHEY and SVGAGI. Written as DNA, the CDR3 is TGTGCCAGCAGCCCCAGACGGACTACTAACTATGGCTACACCTTC. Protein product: CASSPRRTTNYGYTF.

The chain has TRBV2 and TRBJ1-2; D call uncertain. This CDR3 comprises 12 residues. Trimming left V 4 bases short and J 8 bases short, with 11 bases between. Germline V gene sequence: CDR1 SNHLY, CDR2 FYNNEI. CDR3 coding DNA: TGTGCCAGCAGTGGAACTCCGAACGGCTACACCTTC. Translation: CASSGTPNGYTF.

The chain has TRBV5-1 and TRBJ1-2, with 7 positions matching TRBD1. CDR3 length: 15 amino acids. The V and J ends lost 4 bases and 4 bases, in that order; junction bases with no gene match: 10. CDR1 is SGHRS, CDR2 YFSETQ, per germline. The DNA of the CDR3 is TGCGCCAGCAGCCTAACAGGGGAGAGGAGCTATGGCTACACCTTC. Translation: CASSLTGERSYGYTF. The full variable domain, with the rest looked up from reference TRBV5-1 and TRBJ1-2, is KAGVTQTPRYLIKTRGQQVTLSCSPISGHRSVSWYQQTPGQGLQFLFEYFSETQRNKGNFPGRFSGRQFSNSRSEMNVSTLELGDSALYLCASSLTGERSYGYTFGSGTRLTVV.

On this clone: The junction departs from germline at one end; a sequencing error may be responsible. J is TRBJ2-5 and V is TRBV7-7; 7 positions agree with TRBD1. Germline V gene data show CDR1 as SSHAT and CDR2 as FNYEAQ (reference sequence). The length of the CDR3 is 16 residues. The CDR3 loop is CASSPSRRGRQETQYF. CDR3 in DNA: TGTGCTAGCAGCCCCTCTCGCAGGGGGAGACAAGAGACCCAGTACTTC.

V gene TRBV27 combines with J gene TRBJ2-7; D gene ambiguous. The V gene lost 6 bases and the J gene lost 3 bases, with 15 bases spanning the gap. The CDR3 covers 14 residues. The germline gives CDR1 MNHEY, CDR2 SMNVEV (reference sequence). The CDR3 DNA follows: TGTGCCAGCAGCCTCACGCCGTACTTCTACGAGCAGTACTTC. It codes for CASSLTPYFYEQYF.

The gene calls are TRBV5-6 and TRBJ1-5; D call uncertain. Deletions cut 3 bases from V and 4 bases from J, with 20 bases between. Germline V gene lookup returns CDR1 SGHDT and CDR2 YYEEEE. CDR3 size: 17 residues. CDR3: CASSSLWELRENQPQHF. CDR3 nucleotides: TGTGCCAGCAGCTCCCTCTGGGAGTTAAGGGAAAATCAGCCCCAGCATTTT. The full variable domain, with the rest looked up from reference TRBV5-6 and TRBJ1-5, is DAGVTQSPTHLIKTRGQQVTLRCSPKSGHDTVSWYQQALGQGPQFIFQYYEEEERQRGNFPDRFSGHQFPNYSSELNVNALLLGDSALYLCASSSLWELRENQPQHFGDGTRLSIL.

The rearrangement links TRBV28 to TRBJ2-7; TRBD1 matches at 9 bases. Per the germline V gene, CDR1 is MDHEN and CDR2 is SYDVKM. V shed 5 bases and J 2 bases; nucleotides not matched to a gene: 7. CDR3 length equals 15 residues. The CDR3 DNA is TGTGCCAGCAGTACCGACAGGGGGGTTACCTACGAGCAGTACTTC. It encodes CASSTDRGVTYEQYF.

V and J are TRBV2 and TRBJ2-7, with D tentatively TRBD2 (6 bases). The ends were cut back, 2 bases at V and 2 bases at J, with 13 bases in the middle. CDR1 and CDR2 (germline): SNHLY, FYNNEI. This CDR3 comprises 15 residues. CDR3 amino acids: CASSERASGAYEQYF. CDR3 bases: TGTGCCAGCAGTGAAAGGGCCTCGGGGGCCTACGAGCAGTACTTC.

The CDR3 is CASRRPPRASSGNTIYF. The CDR3 DNA sequence: TGTGCCAGCAGGCGACCACCCAGGGCGAGCTCTGGAAACACCATATATTTT. The V call is TRBV7-9, the J call TRBJ1-3, with D possibly matching TRBD1 (5 bases). The V end was cut by 6 bases, the J end by 0 bases, with 18 bases between. There are 17 residues in the CDR3. CDR1 and CDR2 from the germline V gene are SEHNR and FQNEAQ (reference sequence).

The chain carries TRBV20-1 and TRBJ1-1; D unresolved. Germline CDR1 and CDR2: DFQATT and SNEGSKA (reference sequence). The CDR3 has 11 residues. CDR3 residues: CRLTLNTEAFF. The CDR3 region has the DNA TGCAGACTCACCTTGAACACTGAAGCTTTCTTT.

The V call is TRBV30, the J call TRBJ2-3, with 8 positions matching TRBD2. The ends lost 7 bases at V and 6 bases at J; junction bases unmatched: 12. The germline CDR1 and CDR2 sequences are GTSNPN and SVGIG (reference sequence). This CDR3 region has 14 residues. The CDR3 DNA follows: TGTGCCTTTACGGTGGAGCCGGGGGGGGATACGCAGTATTTT. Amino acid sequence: CAFTVEPGGDTQYF. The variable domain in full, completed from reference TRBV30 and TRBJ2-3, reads SQTIHQWPATLVQPVGSPLSLECTVEGTSNPNLYWYRQAAGRGLQLLFYSVGIGQISSEVPQNLSASRPQDRQFILSSKKLLLSDSGFYLCAFTVEPGGDTQYFGPGTRLTVL.

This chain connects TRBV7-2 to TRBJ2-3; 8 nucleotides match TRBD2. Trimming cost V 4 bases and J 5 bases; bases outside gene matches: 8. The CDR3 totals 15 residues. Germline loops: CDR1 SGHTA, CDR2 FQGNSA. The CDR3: CASSSQAGGLDTQYF. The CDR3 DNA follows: TGTGCCAGCAGCTCCCAGGCGGGGGGATTAGATACGCAGTATTTT.

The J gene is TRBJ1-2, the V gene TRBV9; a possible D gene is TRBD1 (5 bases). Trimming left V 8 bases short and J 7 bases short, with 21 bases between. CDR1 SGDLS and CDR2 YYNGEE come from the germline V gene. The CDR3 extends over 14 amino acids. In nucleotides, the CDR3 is TGTGCCAGTTGGAGCGACCTAGGGGATAGTGGCTACACCTTC. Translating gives CASWSDLGDSGYTF.

The CDR3 bases are TGTGCCAGCAGTACTACGACAGGGTCGGATGGCTACACCTTC. This gives the protein CASSTTTGSDGYTF. The genes are TRBV6-1 and TRBJ1-2, with 7 bases matching TRBD1. V was pared by 5 bases and J by 6 bases, with 9 bases of the junction left unmatched. The CDR3 length is 14 residues. Germline V gene sequence: CDR1 MNHNS, CDR2 SASEGT.

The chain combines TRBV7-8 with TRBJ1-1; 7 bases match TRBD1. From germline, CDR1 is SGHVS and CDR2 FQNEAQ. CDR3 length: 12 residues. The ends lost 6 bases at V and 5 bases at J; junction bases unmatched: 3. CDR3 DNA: TGTGCCAGCAGTTCAGGGGGAACTGAAGCTTTCTTT. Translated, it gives CASSSGGTEAFF.

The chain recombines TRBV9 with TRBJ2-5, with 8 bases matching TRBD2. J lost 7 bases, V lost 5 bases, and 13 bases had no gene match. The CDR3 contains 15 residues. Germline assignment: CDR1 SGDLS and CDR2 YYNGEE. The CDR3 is CASSLGTSQQGTQYF. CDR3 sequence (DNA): TGTGCCAGCAGTCTTGGGACTAGTCAACAGGGGACCCAGTACTTC.

The CDR3 spells CASQGQLGANVLTF. The CDR3 nucleotides are TGTGCCAGCCAGGGACAGCTAGGGGCCAACGTCCTGACTTTC. The V call is TRBV4-2, the J call TRBJ2-6; 7 nucleotides agree with TRBD1. After removal of 8 bases from V and 4 bases from J, the junction contained 5 bases not matched to a gene. Germline V gives CDR1 LGHNA, CDR2 YNFKEQ. There are 14 residues in the CDR3.

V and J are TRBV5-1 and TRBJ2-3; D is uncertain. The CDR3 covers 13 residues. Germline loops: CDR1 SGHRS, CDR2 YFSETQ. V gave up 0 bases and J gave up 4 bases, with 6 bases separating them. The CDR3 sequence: CASSLGAPDTQYF. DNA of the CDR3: TGCGCCAGCAGCTTGGGGGCGCCAGATACGCAGTATTTT.